Listed below are T cell receptor beta chains from one sample, sequenced in a study of cytomegalovirus exposure and HLA in healthy donors. Assay: immunoSEQ multiplex PCR; the TCRdb copy retains only in-frame clones and omits some. The table includes 150,000 to 200,000 clones, nearly 80% detected once. Sequencing was performed on PBMCs. Receptor source: a woman aged 40 to 50 in good health and CMV-seronegative. The CDR3 runs from the conserved cysteine through the conserved F or W. The order of the fields is D gene, J gene, V gene, clone size, CDR3 protein, CDR3 DNA. The D gene is left open where the match is weak. Clone size is not always given. Where it is, it says once, few, many or a class for expanded clones.

>.|TRBJ2-5|TRBV19|few
CASSISRGDGETQYF
TGTGCCAGTAGTATTAGCAGGGGGGATGGAGAGACCCAGTACTTC
>.|TRBJ1-5|TRBV18|.
CASSPWSNQPQHF
TGTGCCAGCTCCCCATGGAGTAATCAGCCCCAGCATTTT
>.|TRBJ1-1|TRBV2|.
CASSIKGGRTEAFF
TGTGCCAGCAGTATCAAGGGGGGGAGAACTGAAGCTTTCTTT
>.|TRBJ2-3|TRBV5-1|few
CASSSSVGGPDTQYF
TGCGCCAGCAGCTCGTCGGTGGGGGGGCCCGATACGCAGTATTTT
>.|TRBJ1-1|TRBV5-4|.
CASSAEGVWNTEAFF
TGTGCCAGCAGCGCAGAGGGGGTTTGGAACACTGAAGCTTTCTTT
>.|TRBJ1-2|TRBV6-1|.
CATNARLDGYTF
TGTGCCACTAACGCAAGATTAGATGGCTACACCTTC
>.|TRBJ2-7|TRBV5-6|once
CASSFRTVSSYEQYF
TGTGCCAGCAGTTTTCGGACAGTTAGCTCCTACGAGCAGTACTTC
>.|TRBJ1-1|TRBV27|.
CASGVGGGNTEAFF
TGTGCCAGCGGGGTGGGGGGGGGAAACACTGAAGCTTTCTTT
>.|TRBJ1-6|TRBV28|.
CASSLGRERGLHF
TGTGCCAGCAGCCTGGGTCGGGAGCGGGGCCTCCACTTT
>.|TRBJ2-7|TRBV5-6|.
CASSLYKFVYEQYF
TGTGCCAGCAGCTTATACAAATTCGTCTACGAGCAGTACTTC
>.|TRBJ1-2|TRBV4-1|few
CASSQGVGVGYTF
TGCGCCAGCAGCCAAGGGGTAGGGGTTGGCTACACCTTC